The clone carrying this T cell receptor beta chain has a handful of counts. Its antigen is unknown. What was sequenced were expressed TCRB transcripts, since all of the isolated RNA had been reverse transcribed. Produced via immunoSEQ multiplex PCR; TCRdb's table is partial and in-frame only. The data show nearly 700,000 clones, 13% seen once. The authors obtained over 95% purity in all sorted populations. The V end was cut by 0 bases, the J end by 1 base, with 7 bases between. The CDR3 is made up of 14 amino acids. Germline V gene sequence: CDR1 SGHDT, CDR2 YYEEEE. The entry originates in a study of beta chain features in type 1 diabetes. The study, taken as a whole, reports: Type 1 diabetes patients had moderately but significantly shorter TCRB CDR3s in all four CD4+ subsets. Patients showed naive, central memory and Treg TCRB repertoires that appeared more similar than those of healthy donors.

This chain joins TRBV5-6 and TRBJ1-1, with D unresolved. This clonotype was obtained from a man younger than 35 with type 1 diabetes. The sample consisted of naive CD4+ T cells from blood. The CDR3 DNA reads TGTGCCAGCAGCTTGGCCCTGGGGAACACTGAAGCTTTCTTT. It codes for CASSLALGNTEAFF.